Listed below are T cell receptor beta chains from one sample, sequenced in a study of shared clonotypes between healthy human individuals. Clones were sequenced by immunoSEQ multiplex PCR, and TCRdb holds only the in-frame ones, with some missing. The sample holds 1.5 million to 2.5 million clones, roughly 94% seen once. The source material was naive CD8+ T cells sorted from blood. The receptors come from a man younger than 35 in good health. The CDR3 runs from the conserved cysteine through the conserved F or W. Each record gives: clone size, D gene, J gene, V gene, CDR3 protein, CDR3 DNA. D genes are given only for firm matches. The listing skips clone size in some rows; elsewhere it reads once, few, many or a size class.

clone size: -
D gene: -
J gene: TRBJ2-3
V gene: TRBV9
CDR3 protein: CASSEALGIADLTDTQYF
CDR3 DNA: TGTGCCAGCAGCGAGGCCCTAGGGATAGCGGACCTCACAGATACGCAGTATTTT

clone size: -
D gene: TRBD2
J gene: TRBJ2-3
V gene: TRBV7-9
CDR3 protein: CASSSGLPFADTQYF
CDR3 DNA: TGTGCCAGCAGCTCGGGACTACCCTTTGCAGATACGCAGTATTTT

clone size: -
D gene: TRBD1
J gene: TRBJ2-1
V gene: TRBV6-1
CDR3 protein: CASSGGQGIGAANEQFF
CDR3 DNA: TGTGCCAGCAGTGGGGGACAGGGGATCGGTGCCGCCAATGAGCAGTTCTTC

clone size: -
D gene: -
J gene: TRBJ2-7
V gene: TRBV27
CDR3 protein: CASSFAISYEQYF
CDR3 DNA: TGTGCCAGCAGTTTTGCAATCTCCTACGAGCAGTACTTC

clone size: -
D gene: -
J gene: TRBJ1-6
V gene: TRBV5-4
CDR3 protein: CASSPDVSGPNSPLHF
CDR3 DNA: TGTGCCAGCAGCCCGGATGTTTCGGGGCCTAATTCACCCCTCCACTTT

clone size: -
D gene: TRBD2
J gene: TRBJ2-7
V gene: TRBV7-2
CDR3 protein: CASSFPTSGPPSHEQYF
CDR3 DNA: TGTGCCAGCAGCTTCCCGACTAGCGGCCCCCCGTCCCACGAGCAGTACTTC

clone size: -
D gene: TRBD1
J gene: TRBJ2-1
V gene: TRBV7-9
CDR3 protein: CASSYRTGRNNEQFF
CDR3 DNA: TGTGCCAGCAGCTACCGGACAGGGAGGAACAATGAGCAGTTCTTC

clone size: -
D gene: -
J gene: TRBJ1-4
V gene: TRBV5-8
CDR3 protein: CASSLEGTNEKLFF
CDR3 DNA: TGTGCCAGCAGCTTGGAGGGAACTAATGAAAAACTGTTTTTT

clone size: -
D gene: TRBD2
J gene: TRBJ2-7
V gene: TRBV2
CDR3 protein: CASSDSGLAVSYEQYF
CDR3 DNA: TGTGCCAGCAGTGATTCGGGACTAGCGGTATCCTACGAGCAGTACTTC

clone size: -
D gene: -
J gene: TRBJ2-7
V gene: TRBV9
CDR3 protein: CASSVGDTPYEQYF
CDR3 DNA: TGTGCCAGCAGCGTAGGGGACACCCCCTACGAGCAGTACTTC

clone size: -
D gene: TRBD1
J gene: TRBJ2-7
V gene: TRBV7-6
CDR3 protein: CASSLKDRGYEQYF
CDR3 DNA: TGTGCCAGCAGCCTAAAAGACAGGGGGTACGAGCAGTACTTC

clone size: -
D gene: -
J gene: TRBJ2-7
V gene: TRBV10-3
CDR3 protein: CAISGTPAYEQYF
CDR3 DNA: TGTGCCATCAGTGGCACGCCAGCCTACGAGCAGTACTTC

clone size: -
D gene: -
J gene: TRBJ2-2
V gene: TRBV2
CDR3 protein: CASRAGQYTGELFF
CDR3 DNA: TGTGCCAGCAGGGCGGGACAGTACACCGGGGAGCTGTTTTTT

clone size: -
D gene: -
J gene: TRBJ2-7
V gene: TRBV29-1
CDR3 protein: CSVIRLASYEQYF
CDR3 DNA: TGCAGCGTTATAAGGTTAGCCTCCTACGAGCAGTACTTC

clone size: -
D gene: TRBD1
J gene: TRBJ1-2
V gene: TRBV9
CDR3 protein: CASSPGDREISNYGYTF
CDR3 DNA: TGTGCCAGCAGCCCCGGGGACAGAGAAATTTCTAACTATGGCTACACCTTC

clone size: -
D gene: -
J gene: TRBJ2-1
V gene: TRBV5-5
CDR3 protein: CASSLWAYNEQFF
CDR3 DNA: TGTGCCAGCAGCTTGTGGGCCTACAATGAGCAGTTCTTC

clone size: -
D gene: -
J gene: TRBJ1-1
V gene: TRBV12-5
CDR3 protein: CASGSGYTEAFF
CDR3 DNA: TGTGCTAGTGGCAGCGGGTACACTGAAGCTTTCTTT

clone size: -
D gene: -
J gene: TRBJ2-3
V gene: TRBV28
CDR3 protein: CASSTLAQDTQYF
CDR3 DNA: TGTGCCAGCAGTACGCTAGCGCAAGATACGCAGTATTTT

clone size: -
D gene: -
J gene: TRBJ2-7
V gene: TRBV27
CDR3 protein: CASSLGGGRTTYEQYF
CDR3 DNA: TGTGCCAGCAGTTTGGGGGGCGGACGGACGACCTACGAGCAGTACTTC

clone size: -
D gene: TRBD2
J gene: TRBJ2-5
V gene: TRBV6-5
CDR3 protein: CASSPSGSWETQYF
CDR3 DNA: TGTGCCAGCAGTCCCAGCGGGAGCTGGGAGACCCAGTACTTC

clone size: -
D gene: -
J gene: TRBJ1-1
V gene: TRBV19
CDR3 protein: CASSMSYREVMNTEAFF
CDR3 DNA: TGTGCCAGTAGTATGTCTTACCGCGAGGTAATGAACACTGAAGCTTTCTTT

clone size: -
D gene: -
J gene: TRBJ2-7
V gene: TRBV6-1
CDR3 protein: CASSVWGTAYEQYF
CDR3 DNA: TGTGCCAGCAGTGTCTGGGGCACAGCCTACGAGCAGTACTTC

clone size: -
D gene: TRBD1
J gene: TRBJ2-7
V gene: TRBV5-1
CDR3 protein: CASSHGTAYEQYF
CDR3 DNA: TGCGCCAGCAGCCACGGGACAGCCTACGAGCAGTACTTC

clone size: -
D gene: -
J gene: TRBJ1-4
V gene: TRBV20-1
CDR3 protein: CAAPLNEKLFF
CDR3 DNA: TGCGCGGCGCCCCTTAATGAAAAACTGTTTTTT

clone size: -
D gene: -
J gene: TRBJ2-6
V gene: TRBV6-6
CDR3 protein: CASSYSDLAGANVLTF
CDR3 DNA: TGTGCCAGCAGTTACTCCGACTTGGCTGGGGCCAACGTCCTGACTTTC

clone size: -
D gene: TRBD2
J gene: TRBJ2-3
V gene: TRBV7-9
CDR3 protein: CASSPGLAGSTDTQYF
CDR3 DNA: TGTGCCAGCAGCCCGGGACTAGCGGGTAGCACAGATACGCAGTATTTT

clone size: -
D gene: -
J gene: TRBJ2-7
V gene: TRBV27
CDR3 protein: CASSSWGGGRGRREQYF
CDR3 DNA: TGTGCCAGCAGCTCATGGGGGGGCGGCAGGGGGCGCAGGGAGCAGTACTTC

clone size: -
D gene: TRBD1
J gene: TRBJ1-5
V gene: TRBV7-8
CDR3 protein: CASSLAMTDRPYQPQHF
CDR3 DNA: TGTGCCAGCAGCTTAGCAATGACGGACAGGCCATATCAGCCCCAGCATTTT

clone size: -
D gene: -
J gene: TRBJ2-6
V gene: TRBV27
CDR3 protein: CASSPRDTSSGANVLTF
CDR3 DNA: TGTGCCAGCAGTCCGCGGGACACCAGCTCTGGGGCCAACGTCCTGACTTTC

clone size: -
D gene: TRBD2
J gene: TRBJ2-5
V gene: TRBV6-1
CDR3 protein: CASSERLAALLQETQYF
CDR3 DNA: TGTGCCAGCAGTGAAAGGCTAGCGGCATTACTACAAGAGACCCAGTACTTC

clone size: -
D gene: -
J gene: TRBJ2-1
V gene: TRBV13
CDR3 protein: CASTAGRDNEQFF
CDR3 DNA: TGTGCCAGCACGGCCGGCCGAGACAATGAGCAGTTCTTC

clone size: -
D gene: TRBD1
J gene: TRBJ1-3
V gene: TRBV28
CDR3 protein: CASSLTGTGNTIYF
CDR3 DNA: TGTGCCAGCAGTCTGACAGGGACTGGAAACACCATATATTTT

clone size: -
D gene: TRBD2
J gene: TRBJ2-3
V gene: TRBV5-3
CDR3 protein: CARSARGTSGSTDTQYF
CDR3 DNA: TGTGCCAGAAGCGCCCGCGGGACTAGCGGGAGCACAGATACGCAGTATTTT

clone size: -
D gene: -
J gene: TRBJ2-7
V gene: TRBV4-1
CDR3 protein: CASSQDGKYEQYF
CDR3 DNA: TGCGCCAGCAGCCAAGACGGGAAATACGAGCAGTACTTC

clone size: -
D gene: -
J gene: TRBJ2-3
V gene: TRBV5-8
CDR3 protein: CASTNRGLSGRAGTDTQYF
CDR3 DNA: TGTGCCAGCACCAACAGGGGGCTGAGCGGGAGGGCCGGCACAGATACGCAGTATTTT

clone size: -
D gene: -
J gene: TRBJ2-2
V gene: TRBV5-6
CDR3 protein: CASSPGYGELFF
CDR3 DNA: TGTGCCAGCAGCCCGGGGTACGGGGAGCTGTTTTTT

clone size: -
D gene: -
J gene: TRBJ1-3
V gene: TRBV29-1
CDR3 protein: CSVLQPDDRNTIYF
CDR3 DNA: TGCAGCGTTCTACAGCCGGACGATAGAAACACCATATATTTT

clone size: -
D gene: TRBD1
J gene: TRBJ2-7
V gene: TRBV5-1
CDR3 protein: CASSSTGGAFEQYF
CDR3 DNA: TGCGCCAGCAGCTCGACAGGGGGAGCCTTCGAGCAGTACTTC

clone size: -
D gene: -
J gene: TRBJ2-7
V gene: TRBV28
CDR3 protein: CASSWGSTGTYEQYF
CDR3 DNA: TGTGCCAGCAGCTGGGGCTCCACGGGCACCTACGAGCAGTACTTC

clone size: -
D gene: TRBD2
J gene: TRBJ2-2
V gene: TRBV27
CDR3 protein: CASSLSGVGGGRVGNTGELFF
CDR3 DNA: TGTGCCAGCAGTTTATCGGGGGTGGGCGGGGGGCGCGTAGGGAACACCGGGGAGCTGTTTTTT

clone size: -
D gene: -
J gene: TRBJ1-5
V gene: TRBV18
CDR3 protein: CASSPSENNQPQHF
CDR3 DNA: TGTGCCAGCTCACCATCGGAAAACAATCAGCCCCAGCATTTT

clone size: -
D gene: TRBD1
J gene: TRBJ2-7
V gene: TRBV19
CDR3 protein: CASSSTGNYEQYF
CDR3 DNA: TGTGCCAGTAGTTCGACAGGGAACTACGAGCAGTACTTC

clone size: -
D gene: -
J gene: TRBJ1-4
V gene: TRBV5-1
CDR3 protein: CASSYEDSLNEKLFF
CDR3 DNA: TGCGCCAGCAGCTACGAGGACAGCCTTAATGAAAAACTGTTTTTT

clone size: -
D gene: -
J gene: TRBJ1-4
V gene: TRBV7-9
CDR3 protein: CASSPSLTNEKLFF
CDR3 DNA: TGTGCCAGCAGCCCCTCGCTTACTAATGAAAAACTGTTTTTT

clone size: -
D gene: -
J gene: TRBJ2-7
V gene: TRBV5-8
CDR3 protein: CASRQETYEQYF
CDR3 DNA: TGTGCCAGCAGACAGGAAACCTACGAGCAGTACTTC

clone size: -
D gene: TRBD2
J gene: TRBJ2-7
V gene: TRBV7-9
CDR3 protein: CASSGRRIAGDHEQYF
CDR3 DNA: TGTGCCAGCAGCGGGCGGCGTATAGCGGGAGACCACGAGCAGTACTTC

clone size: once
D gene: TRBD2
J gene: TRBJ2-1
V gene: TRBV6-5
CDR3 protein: CASSPTGTTIEQFF
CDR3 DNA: TGTGCCAGCAGTCCAACCGGGACTACCATTGAGCAGTTCTTC

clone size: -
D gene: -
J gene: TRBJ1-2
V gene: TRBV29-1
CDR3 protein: CSVYGTAYGYTF
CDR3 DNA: TGCAGCGTGTATGGGACCGCCTATGGCTACACCTTC